The TCR beta chain under discussion was sequenced for a study of shared T cell receptors in the human thymus. Only a few counts were recorded for this clone. Some clones are missing from TCRdb's copy, which holds only in-frame ones; the method was immunoSEQ multiplex PCR. This sample carries some 640,000 clones, 70% to 90% of them seen once, and the ten largest clones take 0.0094%. V lost 6 bases and J 4 bases, leaving 13 bases between the germline ends. The CDR3 length is 14 residues. The germline CDR1 and CDR2 sequences are LNHDA and SQIVND (reference sequence). The same data also contributed to another study, on human thymus T cells. This second study notes: Unrelated individuals were reported by related research to share highly overlapping thymic repertoires.

The sample was thymocytes. The chain recombines TRBV19 with TRBJ1-5; D is unclear. This TCR came from a boy in the first two years of life with a congenital heart defect. This CDR3 reads CASRPGVLNQPQHF. CDR3 sequence (DNA): TGTGCCAGTAGACCGGGAGTATTGAATCAGCCCCAGCATTTT.